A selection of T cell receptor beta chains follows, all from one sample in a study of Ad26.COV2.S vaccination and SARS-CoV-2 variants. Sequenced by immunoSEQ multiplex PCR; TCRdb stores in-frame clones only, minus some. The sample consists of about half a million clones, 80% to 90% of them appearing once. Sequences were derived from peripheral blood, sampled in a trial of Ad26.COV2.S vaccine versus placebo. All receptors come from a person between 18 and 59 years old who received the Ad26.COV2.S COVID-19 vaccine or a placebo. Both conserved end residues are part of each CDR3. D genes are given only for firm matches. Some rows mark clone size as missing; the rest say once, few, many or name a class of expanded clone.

cdr3_nt: TGTGCCAGCTCGGGAGGTAGCAATCAGCCCCAGCATTTT
cdr3_aa: CASSGGSNQPQHF
clone_size: once
v_call: TRBV6-5
d_call: -
j_call: TRBJ1-5

cdr3_nt: TGTGCCAGCAGCCAAGGTTTCCCCGATACCACAGATACGCAGTATTTT
cdr3_aa: CASSQGFPDTTDTQYF
clone_size: -
v_call: TRBV3-1/TRBV3-2
d_call: -
j_call: TRBJ2-3

cdr3_nt: TGCGCCAGCAGCTCCCGGACAGGGCGGGAGACCCAGTACTTC
cdr3_aa: CASSSRTGRETQYF
clone_size: -
v_call: TRBV5-1
d_call: TRBD1
j_call: TRBJ2-5

cdr3_nt: TGTGCCAGCAGTTTAGCACCCACCGCTGAGCAGTTCTTC
cdr3_aa: CASSLAPTAEQFF
clone_size: -
v_call: TRBV12-3/TRBV12-4
d_call: -
j_call: TRBJ2-1

cdr3_nt: TGTGCCAGCAGTTACGGTAATCAAAAGCTAACCTACGAGCAGTACTTC
cdr3_aa: CASSYGNQKLTYEQYF
clone_size: -
v_call: TRBV6-5
d_call: -
j_call: TRBJ2-7

cdr3_nt: TGTGCCAGCAGCTGGGGACAGGATGAAAAACTGTTTTTT
cdr3_aa: CASSWGQDEKLFF
clone_size: -
v_call: TRBV5-4
d_call: TRBD1
j_call: TRBJ1-4

cdr3_nt: TGTGCCAGCAGTTACCTCGGCAGGAGGAACGAGCAGTACTTC
cdr3_aa: CASSYLGRRNEQYF
clone_size: once
v_call: TRBV6-2/TRBV6-3
d_call: -
j_call: TRBJ2-7

cdr3_nt: TGTGCCTGGAGCAATTCTGGGACGCCCATTGGGATTCAGTACTTC
cdr3_aa: CAWSNSGTPIGIQYF
clone_size: -
v_call: TRBV30
d_call: -
j_call: TRBJ2-4

cdr3_nt: TGTGCCAGCAGTCAAACAGGGGGTCCTGGAAACACCATATATTTT
cdr3_aa: CASSQTGGPGNTIYF
clone_size: few
v_call: TRBV11-2
d_call: TRBD1
j_call: TRBJ1-3

cdr3_nt: TGTGCCAGCAGCCAAGATGGACTAGCGGAGAAAGAGACCCAGTACTTC
cdr3_aa: CASSQDGLAEKETQYF
clone_size: -
v_call: TRBV3-1/TRBV3-2
d_call: TRBD2
j_call: TRBJ2-5

cdr3_nt: TGTGCCAGCAGTTACTACCGGGGGTACAATGAGCAGTTCTTC
cdr3_aa: CASSYYRGYNEQFF
clone_size: -
v_call: TRBV6-5
d_call: -
j_call: TRBJ2-1

cdr3_nt: TGTGCCAGCAGTCCCGGGGCCACTGTGGAGCAGTACTTC
cdr3_aa: CASSPGATVEQYF
clone_size: -
v_call: TRBV27
d_call: -
j_call: TRBJ2-7

cdr3_nt: TGTGCCAGCAGCTCTGAGACAGGGCCAACCGGAAAACTGTTTTTT
cdr3_aa: CASSSETGPTGKLFF
clone_size: -
v_call: TRBV7-2
d_call: TRBD1
j_call: TRBJ1-4

cdr3_nt: TGTGCCAGCAGTTACTCGTACAGTCTCTCCTACGAGCAGTACTTC
cdr3_aa: CASSYSYSLSYEQYF
clone_size: -
v_call: TRBV6-5
d_call: -
j_call: TRBJ2-7

cdr3_nt: TGCAGCGTTGAACGGGCAGGAACCTACGAGCAGTACTTC
cdr3_aa: CSVERAGTYEQYF
clone_size: -
v_call: TRBV29-1
d_call: -
j_call: TRBJ2-7

cdr3_nt: TGTGCCAGCAGGAGGCAGGGCCGGGGTGAGCAGTTCTTC
cdr3_aa: CASRRQGRGEQFF
clone_size: -
v_call: TRBV12-3/TRBV12-4
d_call: -
j_call: TRBJ2-1